Below, one T cell receptor (beta chain) is given with its context. The antigen remains undetermined. At one end, the junction sequence differs from germline, possibly due to a read error. The data are from a study of tumor-infiltrating lymphocytes in primary liver carcinoma. As for the study in general: Patients had primary liver carcinoma treated by surgical resection. Patients were both men and women, whose ages ran from 30 to 69 years. Overall study findings and caveats: Being bulk and unsorted, samples allowed no CD4+ and CD8+ repertoire comparison.

This CDR3 has 13 residues. Germline V gene sequence: CDR1 SGHNT, CDR2 YENEEA. Germline DNA was extracted too, while blood RNA derived from unsorted whole blood. Peripheral blood, 3.5 to 4.5 milliliters, was collected prior to surgery. From roughly 500 ng total RNA, TCR beta cDNA was generated with a primer in the constant region. Investigators got TCR beta libraries out of three nested multiplex PCR rounds, done with slightly modified ARM-PCR. Running 9 to 11 cycles apiece, the first two PCR rounds relied on TRBV1-TRBV30 forward primers together with a C-beta reverse primer. TCRdb used MiXCR to reprocess the multiplex PCR reads, holding one entry per CDR3 protein. The sample holds about 320,000 distinct CDR3 sequences; roughly two thirds are singletons and the top ten take 9% to 10%.

This chain uses TRBV11-3 with TRBJ2-7; D unclear. The clonotype originates from a man aged 35-49 years with primary liver carcinoma and hepatitis B virus infection. The sequenced sample was peripheral blood. CDR3 protein: CASSLAQSYDQYF. Written as DNA, the CDR3 is TGTGCCAGCAGCCTGGCACAGTCCTACGACCAGTACTTC.